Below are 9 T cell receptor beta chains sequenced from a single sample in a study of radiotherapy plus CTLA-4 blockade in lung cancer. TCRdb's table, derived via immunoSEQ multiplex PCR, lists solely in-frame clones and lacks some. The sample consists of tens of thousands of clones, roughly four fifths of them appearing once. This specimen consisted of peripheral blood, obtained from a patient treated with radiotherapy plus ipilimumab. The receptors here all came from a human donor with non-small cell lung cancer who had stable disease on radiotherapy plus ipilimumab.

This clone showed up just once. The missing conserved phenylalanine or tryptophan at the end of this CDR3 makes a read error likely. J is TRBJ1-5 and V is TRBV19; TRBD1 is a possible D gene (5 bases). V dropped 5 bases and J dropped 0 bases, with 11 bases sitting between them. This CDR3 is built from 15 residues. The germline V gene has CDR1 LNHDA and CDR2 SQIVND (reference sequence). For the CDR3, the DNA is TGTGCCAGTAGTGCAATGGGGGGTAGCAATCAGCCCCAGCATCTT. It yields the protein CASSAMGGSNQPQHL.

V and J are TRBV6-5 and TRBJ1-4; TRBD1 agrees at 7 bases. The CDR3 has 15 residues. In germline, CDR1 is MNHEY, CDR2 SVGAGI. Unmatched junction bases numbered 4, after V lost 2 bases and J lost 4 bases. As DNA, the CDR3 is TGTGCCAGCAGTTACCAGGGGGTTGGTAATGAAAAACTGTTTTTT. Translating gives CASSYQGVGNEKLFF.

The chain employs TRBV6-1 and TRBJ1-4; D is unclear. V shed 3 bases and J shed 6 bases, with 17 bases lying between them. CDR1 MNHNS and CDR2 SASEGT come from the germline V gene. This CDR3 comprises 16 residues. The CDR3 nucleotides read TGTGCCAGCAGTGAGTTGGCCGGCGGCTCGGATGAAAAACTGTTTTTT. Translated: CASSELAGGSDEKLFF.

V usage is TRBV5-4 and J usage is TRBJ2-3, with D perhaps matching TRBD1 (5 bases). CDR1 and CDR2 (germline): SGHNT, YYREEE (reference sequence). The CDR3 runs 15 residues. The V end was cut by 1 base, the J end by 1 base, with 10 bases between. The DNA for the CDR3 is TGTGCCAGCAGCTTGAAGGGGCTAGGCACAGATACGCAGTATTTT. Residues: CASSLKGLGTDTQYF.

The CDR3 bases are TGCAGCGCCAGGACAGGGACGGACTATGGCTACACCTTC. Translating gives CSARTGTDYGYTF. The genes are TRBV29-1 and TRBJ1-2; 8 bases match TRBD1. The CDR3 runs to 13 residues. V trimming: 7 bases; J trimming: 3 bases; junction bases outside the gene matches: 7. The germline CDR1 and CDR2 sequences are SQVTM and ANQGSEA. The whole variable domain, remainder taken from reference TRBV29-1 and TRBJ1-2, is SAVISQKPSRDICQRGTSLTIQCQVDSQVTMMFWYRQQPGQSLTLIATANQGSEATYESGFVIDKFPISRPNLTFSTLTVSNMSPEDSSIYLCSARTGTDYGYTFGSGTRLTVV.

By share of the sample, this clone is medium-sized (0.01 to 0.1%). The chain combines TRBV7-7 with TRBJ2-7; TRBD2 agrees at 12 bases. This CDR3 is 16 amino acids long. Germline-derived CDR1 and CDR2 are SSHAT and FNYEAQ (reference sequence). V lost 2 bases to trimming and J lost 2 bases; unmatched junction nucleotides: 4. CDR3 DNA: TGTGCCAGCAGCTTACCATCTAGCGGGGGGGCCTACGAGCAGTACTTC. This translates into CASSLPSSGGAYEQYF.

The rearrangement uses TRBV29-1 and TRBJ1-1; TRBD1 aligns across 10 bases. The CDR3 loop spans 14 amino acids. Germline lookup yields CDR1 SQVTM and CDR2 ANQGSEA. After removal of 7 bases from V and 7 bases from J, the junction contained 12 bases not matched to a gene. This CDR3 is CSAMDRGKFSEAFF. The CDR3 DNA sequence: TGCAGCGCCATGGACAGGGGGAAGTTTAGTGAAGCTTTCTTT.

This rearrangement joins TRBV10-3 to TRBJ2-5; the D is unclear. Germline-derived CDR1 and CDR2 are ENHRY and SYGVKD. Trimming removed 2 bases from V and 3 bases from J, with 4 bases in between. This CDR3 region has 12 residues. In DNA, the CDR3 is TGTGCCATCAGTGAGCGTAAAGAGACCCAGTACTTC. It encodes CAISERKETQYF.

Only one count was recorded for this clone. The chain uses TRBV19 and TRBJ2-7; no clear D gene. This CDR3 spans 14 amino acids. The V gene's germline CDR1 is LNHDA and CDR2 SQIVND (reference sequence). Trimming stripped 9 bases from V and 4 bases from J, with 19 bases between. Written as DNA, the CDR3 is TGTGCCAGCCAAAGTAAAGAAGGGATTTACGAGCAGTACTTC. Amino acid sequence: CASQSKEGIYEQYF.